This is a list of T cell receptor beta chains from one sample in a study of shared clonotypes between healthy human individuals. Generated by immunoSEQ multiplex PCR, the TCRdb table keeps only in-frame clones and is missing some. The repertoire has about 2 million clones, 85% to 95% of them found once; the top ten carry 0.13%. Input material: naive CD4+ T cells sorted from blood. These receptors all come from a man aged 18 to 30 in good health. CDR3s include the opening cysteine and the closing phenylalanine or tryptophan. The order of the fields is clone size, D gene, V gene, J gene, CDR3 protein, CDR3 DNA. The D gene is left open where the match is weak. Size values are once, few and many counts, or a class for expanded clones, and some rows have none.

size: .; D: .; V: TRBV10-3; J: TRBJ2-2; CDR3: CAISETANTGELFF; DNA: TGTGCCATCAGTGAAACAGCGAACACCGGGGAGCTGTTTTTT
size: .; D: TRBD2; V: TRBV10-3; J: TRBJ2-1; CDR3: CAIGAGGPKGNEQFF; DNA: TGTGCCATCGGAGCGGGAGGGCCTAAGGGAAATGAGCAGTTCTTC
size: .; D: .; V: TRBV28; J: TRBJ1-1; CDR3: CASSVLLGTTVEAFF; DNA: TGTGCCAGCAGTGTCTTATTGGGAACGACAGTTGAAGCTTTCTTT
size: .; D: TRBD2; V: TRBV13; J: TRBJ2-5; CDR3: CASSLGLHLAGQETQYF; DNA: TGTGCCAGCAGCTTAGGCCTCCACCTAGCGGGCCAAGAGACCCAGTACTTC
size: .; D: .; V: TRBV5-4; J: TRBJ2-7; CDR3: CASSLAGNLGQYF; DNA: TGTGCCAGCAGCTTGGCGGGTAACCTGGGGCAGTACTTC
size: once; D: .; V: TRBV28; J: TRBJ1-4; CDR3: CASIRPGRGEKLFF; DNA: TGTGCCAGCATCCGCCCAGGGCGAGGTGAAAAACTGTTTTTT
size: .; D: .; V: TRBV18; J: TRBJ1-3; CDR3: CASSLERPGNTIYF; DNA: TGTGCCAGCTCACTGGAGAGACCTGGAAACACCATATATTTT
size: .; D: TRBD1; V: TRBV6-5; J: TRBJ1-1; CDR3: CASSTGGLMNTEAFF; DNA: TGTGCCAGCAGTACAGGGGGCTTAATGAACACTGAAGCTTTCTTT
size: .; D: TRBD1; V: TRBV5-1; J: TRBJ2-5; CDR3: CASSLEGQPQETQYF; DNA: TGCGCCAGCAGCTTGGAGGGACAGCCCCAAGAGACCCAGTACTTC
size: .; D: TRBD1; V: TRBV10-3; J: TRBJ2-1; CDR3: CATERQGSSSYNEQFF; DNA: TGTGCCACCGAAAGACAGGGCTCAAGCTCCTACAATGAGCAGTTCTTC
size: .; D: TRBD1; V: TRBV2; J: TRBJ2-3; CDR3: CASSQPGQGVDTQYF; DNA: TGTGCCAGCAGTCAACCCGGACAGGGGGTAGATACGCAGTATTTT
size: .; D: .; V: TRBV11-2; J: TRBJ1-1; CDR3: CASSSRGNTEAFF; DNA: TGTGCCAGCAGCTCCCGGGGGAACACTGAAGCTTTCTTT
size: .; D: TRBD1; V: TRBV5-1; J: TRBJ2-3; CDR3: CASSGQGRGTDTQYF; DNA: TGCGCCAGCAGCGGACAGGGACGCGGCACAGATACGCAGTATTTT
size: .; D: TRBD1; V: TRBV9; J: TRBJ1-6; CDR3: CASSGSTGGSYNSPLHF; DNA: TGTGCCAGCAGCGGTTCGACAGGGGGCTCCTATAATTCACCCCTCCACTTT
size: .; D: .; V: TRBV6-5; J: TRBJ2-2; CDR3: CASSSGLFEELFF; DNA: TGTGCCAGCAGCTCGGGACTCTTCGAGGAGCTGTTTTTT
size: .; D: .; V: TRBV18; J: TRBJ1-2; CDR3: CASSPGRDFGYTF; DNA: TGTGCCAGCTCACCCGGGCGGGATTTTGGCTACACCTTC
size: .; D: .; V: TRBV14; J: TRBJ1-3; CDR3: CASSQEGPSHRARDTIYF; DNA: TGTGCCAGCAGCCAAGAAGGTCCTTCGCACAGGGCCCGGGACACCATATATTTT
size: .; D: TRBD1; V: TRBV28; J: TRBJ2-7; CDR3: CASRRTGGHEQYF; DNA: TGTGCCAGCAGGAGAACAGGGGGTCACGAGCAGTACTTC
size: .; D: .; V: TRBV28; J: TRBJ1-5; CDR3: CASSLGSYSNQPQHF; DNA: TGTGCCAGCAGTCTTGGTAGTTATAGCAATCAGCCCCAGCATTTT
size: .; D: TRBD1; V: TRBV18; J: TRBJ2-2; CDR3: CASSLGQGATGELFF; DNA: TGTGCCAGCTCACTGGGACAGGGTGCTACCGGGGAGCTGTTTTTT
size: .; D: TRBD2; V: TRBV18; J: TRBJ2-1; CDR3: CASSELGGGTSYNEQFF; DNA: TGTGCCAGCTCAGAACTCGGGGGAGGGACCTCCTACAATGAGCAGTTCTTC
size: .; D: .; V: TRBV5-6; J: TRBJ2-4; CDR3: CASSLGGNIQYF; DNA: TGTGCCAGCAGCTTGGGAGGAAACATTCAGTACTTC
size: .; D: .; V: TRBV6-5; J: TRBJ1-1; CDR3: CASSYSIGANTEAFF; DNA: TGTGCCAGCAGTTACTCTATAGGGGCGAACACTGAAGCTTTCTTT
size: .; D: .; V: TRBV11-2; J: TRBJ2-7; CDR3: CASSLDTVSYEQYF; DNA: TGTGCCAGCAGCTTAGATACAGTCTCCTACGAGCAGTACTTC
size: .; D: TRBD1; V: TRBV25-1; J: TRBJ2-1; CDR3: CASSGGQGAYNEQFF; DNA: TGTGCCAGCAGTGGGGGACAGGGGGCCTACAATGAGCAGTTCTTC
size: .; D: .; V: TRBV7-9; J: TRBJ1-2; CDR3: CASSLASVTHNYGYTF; DNA: TGTGCCAGCAGCTTAGCATCCGTGACCCATAACTATGGCTACACCTTC
size: .; D: .; V: TRBV2; J: TRBJ2-7; CDR3: CASSEAHHEQYF; DNA: TGTGCCAGCAGTGAAGCACATCACGAGCAGTACTTC
size: .; D: .; V: TRBV2; J: TRBJ2-5; CDR3: CASSEVVGGQGETQYF; DNA: TGTGCCAGCAGTGAAGTCGTTGGCGGCCAGGGGGAGACCCAGTACTTC
size: .; D: .; V: TRBV5-1; J: TRBJ2-7; CDR3: CASSPAPGHTYEQYF; DNA: TGCGCCAGCAGCCCAGCCCCGGGACACACCTACGAGCAGTACTTC
size: once; D: TRBD2; V: TRBV20-1; J: TRBJ2-7; CDR3: CSGGAELKQYF; DNA: TGCAGCGGGGGGGCCGAATTAAAACAGTACTTC
size: .; D: .; V: TRBV30; J: TRBJ2-7; CDR3: CAWSVRGLSYEQYF; DNA: TGTGCCTGGAGTGTACGGGGCCTCTCCTACGAGCAGTACTTC
size: .; D: .; V: TRBV11-2; J: TRBJ1-1; CDR3: CASSLSTGTNTEAFF; DNA: TGTGCCAGCAGCTTATCCACAGGAACTAACACTGAAGCTTTCTTT
size: .; D: TRBD1; V: TRBV5-1; J: TRBJ2-7; CDR3: CASSPGDRGRLNEQYF; DNA: TGCGCCAGCAGCCCGGGGGACAGGGGGCGCCTAAACGAGCAGTACTTC
size: once; D: TRBD1; V: TRBV6-6; J: TRBJ1-2; CDR3: CASSDRGMSNYGYTF; DNA: TGTGCCAGCAGTGACAGGGGGATGTCTAACTATGGCTACACCTTC
size: .; D: .; V: TRBV5-6; J: TRBJ2-3; CDR3: CASSLWGAGSTDTQYF; DNA: TGTGCCAGCAGCTTGTGGGGGGCCGGATCCACAGATACGCAGTATTTT
size: .; D: .; V: TRBV11-3; J: TRBJ2-3; CDR3: CASSSGGRTTDTQYF; DNA: TGTGCCAGCAGCTCCGGGGGGCGGACCACAGATACGCAGTATTTT
size: .; D: TRBD1; V: TRBV19; J: TRBJ1-2; CDR3: CASSYRDRDGYTF; DNA: TGTGCCAGTAGCTACCGGGACAGAGATGGCTACACCTTC
size: .; D: .; V: TRBV11-1; J: TRBJ1-1; CDR3: CASSLGQSEAFF; DNA: TGTGCCAGCAGCTTAGGTCAGTCTGAAGCTTTCTTT
size: .; D: TRBD2; V: TRBV10-3; J: TRBJ2-5; CDR3: CAISEKKAGGTQYF; DNA: TGTGCCATCAGTGAGAAAAAAGCGGGAGGGACCCAGTACTTC
size: .; D: .; V: TRBV7-8; J: TRBJ1-5; CDR3: CASSWGRLNQPQHF; DNA: TGTGCCAGCAGCTGGGGACGGCTCAATCAGCCCCAGCATTTT